This T cell receptor beta chain is drawn from a study of T cell repertoires in cytomegalovirus infection. On the study more broadly: Alongside well-studied HLA-B-restricted CMV epitopes, recently identified HLA-C-restricted CMV epitopes were also used. Public TCR beta signatures provided an indication of both CMV infection and a matching HLA type.

From the reads, TCRdb called clonotypes with MiXCR, one entry per CDR3 protein. The table lists some 560,000 distinct CDR3 sequences, under 45% of them singletons. This CDR3 is built from 13 residues. The germline gives CDR1 SGHTA, CDR2 FQGNSA. Trimming removed 10 bases from V and 5 bases from J; junction bases left unmatched: 10. This clonotype showed up just a few times. Its antigen is currently unknown. This TCR was sampled from a human donor in good health (CMV status not recorded). Some clones in this sample may be carry-over from other donors' samples. The V gene is TRBV7-2, the J gene TRBJ2-5; TRBD2 matches 7 bases. Sequencing was performed on cultured PBMCs, taken from culture after CMV antigen stimulation. The CDR3 region is CAIASGPRETQYF. The DNA of the CDR3 is TGTGCCATCGCTAGCGGACCTCGGGAGACCCAGTACTTC.